The 15 T cell receptor beta chains below were found in one sample sequenced in a study of blood T cell repertoires in COVID-19. The data were produced by immunoSEQ multiplex PCR, yet TCRdb's version contains in-frame clones alone and is incomplete. This table has fewer than 450,000 clones, over 80% appearing once. The specimen sequenced was peripheral blood. These receptors were collected from a woman between 50 and 59 years old with COVID-19, enrolled during active disease.

This chain uses TRBV19 with TRBJ2-5; D is perhaps TRBD2 (6 bases). This CDR3 spans 14 amino acids. V lost 11 bases and J 3 bases, leaving 19 bases between the germline ends. CDR1 LNHDA and CDR2 SQIVND come from the germline V gene (reference sequence). CDR3 DNA sequence: TGTGCCTCAGGAGGGAGCAGCTCTAAAGAGACCCAGTACTTC. Translated, it gives CASGGSSSKETQYF.

The chain combines TRBV18 with TRBJ2-7, with TRBD1 matching over 7 bases. V dropped 3 bases and J dropped 2; count of bases not matched to a gene: 4. Germline V gene data show CDR1 as KGHSH and CDR2 as LQKENI. The CDR3 contains 14 residues. This CDR3 is CASSPQGVAYEQYF. CDR3 nucleotides: TGTGCCAGCTCACCCCAGGGGGTCGCCTACGAGCAGTACTTC.

This clone was found a few times. The chain is built from TRBV7-9 and TRBJ1-1; maybe TRBD1 (5 bases). CDR1 is SEHNR and CDR2 is FQNEAQ in the germline V gene (reference sequence). Trimming stripped 1 base from V and 8 bases from J, with 11 bases between. CDR3 length: 13 residues. CDR3 sequence reads: CASSLVFDSEAFF. CDR3 sequence (DNA): TGTGCCAGCAGCTTAGTATTCGACAGCGAAGCTTTCTTT. Together with reference TRBV7-9 and TRBJ1-1, the CDR3 gives the full variable domain: DTGVSQNPRHKITKRGQNVTFRCDPISEHNRLYWYRQTLGQGPEFLTYFQNEAQLEKSRLLSDRFSAERPKGSFSTLEIQRTEQGDSAMYLCASSLVFDSEAFFGQGTRLTVV.

The V call is TRBV11-3, the J call TRBJ2-1, with 7 nucleotides matching TRBD2. The J segment lost 5 bases and the V segment lost 1 base, leaving 5 bases of the junction unmatched. Germline V gene data show CDR1 as SGHNT and CDR2 as YENEEA. CDR3 length: 15 amino acids. In DNA, the CDR3 is TGTGCCAGCAGCTTAGGAGTAGCGGGTCACAATGAGCAGTTCTTC. This sequence encodes CASSLGVAGHNEQFF.

This clone was observed a handful of times. The rearrangement uses TRBV23-1 and TRBJ1-1, with D unclear. TRBV23-1 is sorted into the ORF group, with uncertain function. Trimming took off 4 bases at V and 3 bases at J, with 15 bases between the two ends. The length of the CDR3 is 15 residues. CDR3 sequence: CASSLAAGCYTEAFF. CDR3 DNA sequence: TGCGCCAGCAGTCTCGCGGCCGGGTGCTACACTGAAGCTTTCTTT.

The chain is built from TRBV6-5 and TRBJ2-7; TRBD2 might be the D (6 bases). Germline CDR1 is MNHEY and CDR2 is SVGAGI. Trimming left V 2 bases short and J 0 bases short, with 8 bases between. This CDR3 region has 14 residues. The CDR3 nucleotides read TGTGCCAGCAGTTACGGCGGGATCTCCTACGAGCAGTACTTC. Residues: CASSYGGISYEQYF.

The rearrangement uses TRBV5-1 and TRBJ1-5; 7 positions match TRBD1. Germline V gene lookup returns CDR1 SGHRS and CDR2 YFSETQ. This CDR3 has 15 residues. V trimming: 0 bases; J trimming: 4 bases; junction bases outside the gene matches: 4. CDR3 region: CASSLEGDSNQPQHF. The CDR3 coding sequence is TGCGCCAGCAGCTTGGAGGGGGACAGTAATCAGCCCCAGCATTTT.

The genes are TRBV4-3 and TRBJ2-7; a possible D gene is TRBD1 (6 bases). The CDR3 consists of 15 residues. CDR1 is LGHNA, CDR2 YSLEER, per germline. V was trimmed by 1 base and J by 6 bases, leaving 16 bases between them. The CDR3 loop reads CASSQGGQGMGEQYF. CDR3 in DNA: TGCGCCAGCAGCCAAGGAGGTCAGGGGATGGGCGAGCAGTACTTC.

This clone was found a few times. This chain joins TRBV5-1 and TRBJ2-1; D possibly corresponds to TRBD2 (5 bases). Germline assignment: CDR1 SGHRS and CDR2 YFSETQ. This CDR3 is built from 14 residues. V lost 4 bases and J lost 3, with 11 bases in between. Here the CDR3 reads CASSREGFYNEQFF. The DNA for the CDR3 is TGCGCCAGCAGCCGGGAAGGGTTCTACAATGAGCAGTTCTTC.

The rearrangement uses TRBV29-1 and TRBJ2-1; TRBD1 aligns across 10 bases. Germline V gene data show CDR1 as SQVTM and CDR2 as ANQGSEA. This CDR3 has 15 residues. Germline trimming cut 6 bases from V and 9 bases from J; bases unmatched to any gene: 14. This CDR3 is CSVDIGTGENGEQFF. The CDR3 DNA is TGCAGCGTGGACATCGGGACAGGGGAAAATGGTGAGCAGTTCTTC.

In the case of this clone: Other DNA sequences in this sample translate to the same CDR3. The chain couples TRBV5-1 to TRBJ2-5, with D possibly matching TRBD2 (6 bases). CDR1 and CDR2 from the germline V gene are SGHRS and YFSETQ. Trimming removed 2 bases at V and 5 bases at J, with 16 bases between. The CDR3 extends over 15 amino acids. CDR3 amino acids: CASSLGGTGGETQYF. The DNA for the CDR3 is TGCGCCAGCAGCTTAGGCGGGACGGGTGGGGAGACCCAGTACTTC.

The J gene is TRBJ1-1, the V gene TRBV2; D may be TRBD1 (5 bases). Trimming left V 7 bases short and J 1 base short, with 10 bases between. Germline values: CDR1 SNHLY, CDR2 FYNNEI. The CDR3 has 13 residues. The CDR3 spells CASNGHGNTEAFF. CDR3 DNA sequence: TGTGCCAGCAATGGACATGGGAACACTGAAGCTTTCTTT.

This CDR3 is CASSLLRSWQGARGANVLTF. Here the CDR3 DNA reads TGTGCCAGCAGCCTCCTCCGGTCGTGGCAGGGGGCGCGAGGGGCCAACGTCCTGACTTTC. The V call is TRBV11-3, the J call TRBJ2-6; 8 bases line up with TRBD1. The V gene end was trimmed by 5 bases and the J gene end by 4 bases; junction bases not matched to a gene: 19. The CDR3 extends over 20 amino acids. The V gene's germline CDR1 is SGHNT and CDR2 YENEEA. The variable domain in full, with the rest retrieved from reference TRBV11-3 and TRBJ2-6, is EAGVVQSPRYKIIEKKQPVAFWCNPISGHNTLYWYLQNLGQGPELLIRYENEEAVDDSQLPKDRFSAERLKGVDSTLKIQPAELGDSAVYLCASSLLRSWQGARGANVLTFGAGSRLTVL.

This chain uses TRBV18 with TRBJ1-5, with TRBD1 identical over 9 bases. CDR1 and CDR2 (germline): KGHSH, LQKENI. The J segment lost 5 bases and the V segment lost 3 bases, leaving 5 bases of the junction unmatched. This CDR3 is 15 amino acids long. The CDR3 DNA sequence: TGTGCCAGCTCACCGCAACAGGGGGCCGATCAGCCCCAGCATTTT. Its protein is CASSPQQGADQPQHF.

This chain's CDR3 is CASSLRDRGAYEQYF. CDR3 sequence (DNA): TGTGCCAGCAGCTTGAGGGACAGGGGAGCCTACGAGCAGTACTTC. The chain carries TRBV5-4 and TRBJ2-7; TRBD1 aligns across 10 bases. CDR1 and CDR2 (germline): SGHNT, YYREEE (reference sequence). With V trimmed by 1 base and J by 2 bases, 3 bases remained unmatched. There are 15 residues in the CDR3.